These T cell receptor beta chains were read from a single sample in a study of T-cell reconstitution after alpha-beta-depleted transplantation in children. TCRdb reprocessed the PCR reads via MiXCR and lists one record per CDR3 protein. The sample includes 450,000 to 600,000 distinct CDR3 sequences, 10% of them seen just once. The source material was PBMCs, sampled before TCRalphabeta/CD19-depleted stem cell transplant. Receptor source: a child aged 2 to 9 with inherited bone marrow failure, due to receive a stem cell transplant. CDR3s include the opening cysteine and the closing phenylalanine or tryptophan. A D gene is named only where the DNA matches it firmly. Rows give clone size only sometimes, using once, few, many, or a class for an expanded clone.

D | J | size | V | DNA | CDR3
TRBD2 | TRBJ2-3 | few | TRBV13 | TGTGCCAGCAGCCCGGGACTAGCGGGAGAAACACCATCTCTCCCTAGCACAGATACGCAGTATTTT | CASSPGLAGETPSLPSTDTQYF
NA | TRBJ1-4 | many | TRBV10-3 | TGTGCCATCAGTGAGTCCCATGGAGGCAGTGGCGTTGAAAAACTGTTTTTT | CAISESHGGSGVEKLFF
TRBD1 | TRBJ1-2 | many | TRBV5-5 | TGTGCCAGCAGCTTTGGACAGGGGGCAGGCTACACCTTC | CASSFGQGAGYTF
NA | TRBJ1-4 | few | TRBV12-3/TRBV12-4 | TGTGCCAGCCCCTACGGGGCTGAAAAACTGTTTTTT | CASPYGAEKLFF
NA | TRBJ2-2 | many | TRBV5-1 | TGCGCCAGCAGCTTGGATCCGAGCGGGCGCATGACCGGGGAGCTGTTTTTT | CASSLDPSGRMTGELFF
TRBD2 | TRBJ2-7 | many | TRBV28 | TGTGCCAGCAGTTTCGCTAGCGGGAGCCGATCTTCCTACGAGCAGTACTTC | CASSFASGSRSSYEQYF
NA | TRBJ2-3 | many | TRBV4-1 | TGCGCCAGCAGCCAAGAGGCCCCAGCGGGTTCATTAGATACGCAGTATTTT | CASSQEAPAGSLDTQYF
NA | TRBJ1-1 | many | TRBV27 | TGTGCCAGCAGCCTCTTGGGGGGCGGCCCGAGGCACACTGAAGCTTTCTTT | CASSLLGGGPRHTEAFF
TRBD2 | TRBJ2-7 | NA | TRBV11-3 | TGTGCCAGCAGCTTAAGCCGGAAGAACGGACTAGCGGGAGACCACGAGCAGTACTTC | CASSLSRKNGLAGDHEQYF
TRBD2 | TRBJ2-2 | NA | TRBV9 | TGTGCCAGCAGCACACACCTAGCGGGAGAGACCGGGGAGCTGTTTTTT | CASSTHLAGETGELFF
NA | TRBJ2-7 | NA | TRBV9 | TGTGCCAGCAGCGCGGGGGCAGGACCCTACGAGCAGTACTTC | CASSAGAGPYEQYF
TRBD1 | TRBJ2-3 | many | TRBV7-8 | TGTGCCAGCAGTCGGCCGGGACAGGGATTGTCAGATACGCAGTATTTT | CASSRPGQGLSDTQYF
NA | TRBJ2-2 | few | TRBV29-1 | TGCAGCGTGGGGGGTGGGGAGGTCGGGGAGCTGTTTTTT | CSVGGGEVGELFF
NA | TRBJ1-2 | few | TRBV6-5 | TGTGCCAGCAGTTACTCGCGGGCAGGTTCAAGGTCTGCTGCGTATGGCTACACCTTC | CASSYSRAGSRSAAYGYTF
NA | TRBJ2-3 | NA | TRBV5-1 | TGCGCCAGCAGCTTGGAAGCCCGCCAGGGGGGGCAGTATTTT | CASSLEARQGGQYF
TRBD2 | TRBJ2-4 | many | TRBV11-2 | TGTGCCAGCAGCCCCAACCCCGGGACTAGCGGGATCCAGGGAAACATTCAGTACTTC | CASSPNPGTSGIQGNIQYF
TRBD1 | TRBJ2-1 | many | TRBV4-3 | TGCGCCAGCAGCCAAGATTGGAGACAGGGGGGGAATGAGCAGTTCTTC | CASSQDWRQGGNEQFF
NA | TRBJ1-1 | many | TRBV4-3 | TGCGCCAGCAGCCATCTCGGCCCACGGATGAACACTGAAGCTTTCTTT | CASSHLGPRMNTEAFF
NA | TRBJ2-1 | many | TRBV20-1 | TGCAGTGCTAGAGATCGGTATGAGCAGTTCTTC | CSARDRYEQFF
TRBD1 | TRBJ2-4 | many | TRBV29-1 | TGCAGCGTCGGACAGGGGGCTCAAGACATTCAGTACTTC | CSVGQGAQDIQYF
NA | TRBJ2-1 | many | TRBV20-1 | TGCAGTGCTACGACAGGGAGGGACTCCTACAATGAGCAGTTCTTC | CSATTGRDSYNEQFF
NA | TRBJ2-1 | few | TRBV4-3 | TGCGCCAGCAGCCAAGTTGCGGACTCCTACAATGAGCAGTTCTTC | CASSQVADSYNEQFF
TRBD2 | TRBJ2-3 | many | TRBV4-3 | TGCGCCAGCAGCCCCGGACTAGCGGGAGATCTTGGCACAGATACGCAGTATTTT | CASSPGLAGDLGTDTQYF
TRBD2 | TRBJ2-6 | many | TRBV3-1 | TGTGCCAGCAGCCACCCGGCGGGGGGCCCTGGGGCCAACGTCCTGACTTTC | CASSHPAGGPGANVLTF
NA | TRBJ1-1 | many | TRBV20-1 | TGCAGTGCTCGTCCATGGGCTGGGGTTCGCACTGAAGCTTTCTTT | CSARPWAGVRTEAFF
NA | TRBJ2-3 | NA | TRBV4-3 | TGCGCCAGCAGCCTAGCTGACACGACTGGGGATACGCAGTATTTT | CASSLADTTGDTQYF
NA | TRBJ1-1 | many | TRBV6-2/TRBV6-3 | TGTGCCATCAGCGACAACCACCTAGGGGCGAACACTGAAGCTTTCTTT | CAISDNHLGANTEAFF
TRBD2 | TRBJ2-2 | many | TRBV20-1 | TGCAGTGCTAGGCGAAGCGGGAGGGCTACCGGGGAGCTGTTTTTT | CSARRSGRATGELFF
TRBD1 | TRBJ2-7 | many | TRBV20-1 | TGCAGTGCTACCAGGGGGCTCCTCTACGAGCAGTACTTC | CSATRGLLYEQYF
TRBD1 | TRBJ1-2 | many | TRBV29-1 | TGCAGCGCCCTCGACCAGGGGGCAGGGAACTATGGCTACACCTTC | CSALDQGAGNYGYTF
TRBD2 | TRBJ2-1 | many | TRBV7-2 | TGTGCCAGCAGCTCCGGGGGGTACAATGAGCAGTTCTTC | CASSSGGYNEQFF
NA | TRBJ2-1 | few | TRBV7-2 | TGTGCCAGCAGCTTAGCGTCTCGGGGTGTGTACCACAATGAGCAGTTCTTC | CASSLASRGVYHNEQFF
NA | TRBJ1-2 | many | TRBV6-1 | TGTGCCAGCGAACAGGGCCCTCCCTATGGCTACACCTTC | CASEQGPPYGYTF
TRBD2 | TRBJ2-5 | many | TRBV4-1 | TGCGCCAGCAGCATTGGGACTAGCGGGCAAGAGACCCAGTACTTC | CASSIGTSGQETQYF
TRBD1 | TRBJ2-1 | many | TRBV6-5 | TGTGCCAGCAGTTACGTTACAGGGGTAGGGGCCTACAATGAGCAGTTCTTC | CASSYVTGVGAYNEQFF
NA | TRBJ2-7 | many | TRBV19 | TGTGCCAGTAGTATCTTCTCCGGGCCGCACTACGAGCAGTACTTC | CASSIFSGPHYEQYF
NA | TRBJ1-6 | few | TRBV7-2 | TGTGCCAGCAGCTTAGTTCCAACTAGGGCCTATAATTCACCCCTCCACTTT | CASSLVPTRAYNSPLHF
NA | TRBJ2-4 | many | TRBV28 | TGTGCCAGCAGTCGCCCACTCTTAGCCAAAAACATTCAGTACTTC | CASSRPLLAKNIQYF
NA | TRBJ2-1 | many | TRBV29-1 | TGCAGCGTTGAAACGCTTTCCAGTGAGCAGTTCTTC | CSVETLSSEQFF
NA | TRBJ2-2 | NA | TRBV30 | TGTGCCTGGAGTGTCGGCGGGACCGGGGAGCTGTTTTTT | CAWSVGGTGELFF
NA | TRBJ1-5 | few | TRBV28 | TGTGCCAGCAAACTCGACAGGTATCAGCCCCAGCATTTT | CASKLDRYQPQHF
TRBD2 | TRBJ2-1 | many | TRBV7-6 | TGTGCCAGCAGCCCACGGGATGGTAGCGGGAGGGCAAGGGCCTACAATGAGCAGTTCTTC | CASSPRDGSGRARAYNEQFF
TRBD2 | TRBJ2-1 | many | TRBV4-3 | TGCGCCAGCAGCCAGGCGACTAGCGGGGGGGCCTACAATGAGCAGTTCTTC | CASSQATSGGAYNEQFF
TRBD1 | TRBJ1-1 | many | TRBV15 | TGTGCCACCAGCAGACCGGGACAGGGATTTGGTGTTTTCTTT | CATSRPGQGFGVFF
NA | TRBJ2-3 | NA | TRBV20-1 | TGCAGTGCTAGAAGGCCCCCGGGATCCACAGATACGCAGTATTTT | CSARRPPGSTDTQYF
NA | TRBJ2-3 | many | TRBV28 | TGTGCCAGCAGCCCAGGGCCTCTAGGGGCTAGCACAGATACGCAGTATTTT | CASSPGPLGASTDTQYF
NA | TRBJ2-5 | few | TRBV11-2 | TGTGCCAGCAGCTTACCTAAAATCGGAGCAGACCAAGAGACCCAGTACTTC | CASSLPKIGADQETQYF
NA | TRBJ1-5 | many | TRBV30 | TGTGCCTGGAGTGTATCCGGGGGTGATCAGCCCCAGCATTTT | CAWSVSGGDQPQHF